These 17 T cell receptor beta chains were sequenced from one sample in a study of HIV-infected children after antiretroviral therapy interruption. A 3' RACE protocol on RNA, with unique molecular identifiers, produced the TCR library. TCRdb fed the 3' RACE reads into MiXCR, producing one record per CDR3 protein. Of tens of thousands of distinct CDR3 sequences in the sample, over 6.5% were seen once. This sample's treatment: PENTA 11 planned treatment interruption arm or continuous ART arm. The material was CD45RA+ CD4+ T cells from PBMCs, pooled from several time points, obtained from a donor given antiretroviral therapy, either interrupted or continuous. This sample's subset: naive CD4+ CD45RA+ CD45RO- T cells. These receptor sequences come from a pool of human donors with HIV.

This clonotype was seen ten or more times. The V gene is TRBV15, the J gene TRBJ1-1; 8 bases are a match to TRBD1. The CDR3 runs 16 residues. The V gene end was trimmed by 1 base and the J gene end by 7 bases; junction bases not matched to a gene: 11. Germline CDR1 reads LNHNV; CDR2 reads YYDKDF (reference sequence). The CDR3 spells CATSRVPTGASIEAFF. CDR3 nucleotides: TGTGCCACCAGCAGAGTGCCGACAGGGGCCTCTATTGAAGCTTTCTTT.

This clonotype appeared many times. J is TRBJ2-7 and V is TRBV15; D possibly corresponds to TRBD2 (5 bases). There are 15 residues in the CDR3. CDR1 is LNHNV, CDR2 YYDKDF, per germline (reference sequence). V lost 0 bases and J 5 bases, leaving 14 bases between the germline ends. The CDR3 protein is CATSRDKGLAHEQYF. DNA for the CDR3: TGTGCCACCAGCAGAGATAAAGGGCTAGCTCACGAGCAGTACTTC.

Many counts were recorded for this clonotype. The CDR3 here is CATSRDPSAGHRNEQFF. CDR3 DNA: TGTGCCACCAGCAGAGATCCCAGCGCGGGGCACCGTAATGAGCAGTTCTTC. The rearrangement joins TRBV15 to TRBJ2-1; D may be TRBD2 (6 bases). CDR1 and CDR2 from the germline V gene are LNHNV and YYDKDF (reference sequence). This CDR3 is built from 17 residues. Trimming left V 0 bases short and J 7 bases short, with 19 bases between. Using reference TRBV15 and TRBJ2-1 for the parts outside the CDR3, the full variable domain is DAMVIQNPRYQVTQFGKPVTLSCSQTLNHNVMYWYQQKSSQAPKLLFHYYDKDFNNEADTPDNFQSRRPNTSFCFLDIRSPGLGDTAMYLCATSRDPSAGHRNEQFFGPGTRLTVL.

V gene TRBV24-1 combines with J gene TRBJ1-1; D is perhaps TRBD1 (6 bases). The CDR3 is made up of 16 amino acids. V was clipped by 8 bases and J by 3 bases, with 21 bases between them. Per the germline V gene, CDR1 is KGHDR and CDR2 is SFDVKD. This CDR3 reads CATTTLRAGEDTEAFF. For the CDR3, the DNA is TGTGCCACCACCACCCTAAGGGCAGGGGAGGACACTGAAGCTTTCTTT.

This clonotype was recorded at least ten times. The CDR3 loop is CATSGLGTSRSTDTQYF. The CDR3 DNA reads as TGTGCCACCAGCGGGCTAGGGACTAGTCGTAGCACAGATACGCAGTATTTT. The chain links TRBV15 to TRBJ2-3; 8 bases are shared with TRBD2. CDR1 is LNHNV, CDR2 YYDKDF, per germline (reference sequence). After removal of 5 bases from V and 0 bases from J, the junction contained 10 bases not matched to a gene. The CDR3 contains 17 residues.

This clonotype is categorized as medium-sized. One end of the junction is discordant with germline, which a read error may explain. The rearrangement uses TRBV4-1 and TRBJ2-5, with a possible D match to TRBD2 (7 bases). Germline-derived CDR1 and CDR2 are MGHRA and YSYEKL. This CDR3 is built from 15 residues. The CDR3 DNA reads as TGTGCCAGCAGCCAAGACCTGGGGGGGCAAGACACCCAGTACTTT. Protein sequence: CASSQDLGGQDTQYF.

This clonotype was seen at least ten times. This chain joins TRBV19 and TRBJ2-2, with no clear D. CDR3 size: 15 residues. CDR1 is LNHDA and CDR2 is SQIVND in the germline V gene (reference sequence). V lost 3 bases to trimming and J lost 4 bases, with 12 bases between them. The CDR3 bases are TGTGCCAGTAGTATTCTGGGGTTGACCACCGGGGAGCTGTTTTTT. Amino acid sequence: CASSILGLTTGELFF.

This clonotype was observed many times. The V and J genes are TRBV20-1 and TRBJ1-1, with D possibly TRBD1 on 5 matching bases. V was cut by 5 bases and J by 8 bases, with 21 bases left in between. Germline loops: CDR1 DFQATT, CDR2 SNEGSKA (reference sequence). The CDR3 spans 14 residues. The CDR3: CSADGGAPGLEAFF. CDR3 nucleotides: TGCAGTGCTGACGGTGGGGCCCCGGGCCTGGAAGCTTTCTTT.

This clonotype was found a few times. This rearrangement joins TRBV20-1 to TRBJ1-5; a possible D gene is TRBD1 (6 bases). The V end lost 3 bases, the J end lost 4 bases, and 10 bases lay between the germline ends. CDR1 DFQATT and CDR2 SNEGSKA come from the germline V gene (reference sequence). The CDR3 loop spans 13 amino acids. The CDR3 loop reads CSARRQGNQPQHF. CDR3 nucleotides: TGCAGTGCTAGGAGGCAGGGGAATCAGCCCCAGCATTTT.

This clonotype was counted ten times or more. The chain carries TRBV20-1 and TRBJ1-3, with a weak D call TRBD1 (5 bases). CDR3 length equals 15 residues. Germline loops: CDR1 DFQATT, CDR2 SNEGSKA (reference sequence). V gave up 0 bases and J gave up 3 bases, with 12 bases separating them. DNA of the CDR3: TGCAGTGCTAGAGACCTGAGGGGCTTTGGAAACACCATATATTTT. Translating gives CSARDLRGFGNTIYF.

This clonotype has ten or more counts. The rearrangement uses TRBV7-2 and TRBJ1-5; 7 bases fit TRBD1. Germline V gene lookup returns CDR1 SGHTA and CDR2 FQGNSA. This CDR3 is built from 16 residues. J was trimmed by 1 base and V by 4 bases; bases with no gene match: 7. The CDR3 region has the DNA TGTGCCAGCAGCTCAAACAGGGGATGGAGCAATCAGCCCCAGCATTTT. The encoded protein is CASSSNRGWSNQPQHF.

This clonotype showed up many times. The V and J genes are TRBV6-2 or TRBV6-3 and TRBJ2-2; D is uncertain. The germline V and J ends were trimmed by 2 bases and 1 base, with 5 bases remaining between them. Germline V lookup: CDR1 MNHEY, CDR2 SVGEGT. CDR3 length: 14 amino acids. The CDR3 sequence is CASSYTWNTGELFF. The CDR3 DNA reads TGTGCCAGCAGTTACACGTGGAACACCGGGGAGCTGTTTTTT.

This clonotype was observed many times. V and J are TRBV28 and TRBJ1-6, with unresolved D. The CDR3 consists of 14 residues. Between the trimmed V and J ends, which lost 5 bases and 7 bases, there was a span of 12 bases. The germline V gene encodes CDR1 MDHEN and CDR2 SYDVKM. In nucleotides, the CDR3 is TGTGCCAGCAGTCCTCTGAGTCTAAATTCACCCCTCCACTTT. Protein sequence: CASSPLSLNSPLHF.

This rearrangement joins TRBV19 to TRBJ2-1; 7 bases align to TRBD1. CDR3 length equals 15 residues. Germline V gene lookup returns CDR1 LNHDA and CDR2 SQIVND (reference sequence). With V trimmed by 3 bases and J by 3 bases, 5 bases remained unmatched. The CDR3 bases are TGTGCCAGTAGTATCACAGGGGAAAACTACAATGAGCAGTTCTTC. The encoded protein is CASSITGENYNEQFF.

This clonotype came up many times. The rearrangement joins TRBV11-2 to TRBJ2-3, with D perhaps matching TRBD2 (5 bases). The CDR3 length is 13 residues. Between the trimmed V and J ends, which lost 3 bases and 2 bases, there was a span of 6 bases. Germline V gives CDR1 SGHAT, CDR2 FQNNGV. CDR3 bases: TGTGCCAGCAGCTTGCGGGCCACAGATACGCAGTATTTT. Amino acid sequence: CASSLRATDTQYF.

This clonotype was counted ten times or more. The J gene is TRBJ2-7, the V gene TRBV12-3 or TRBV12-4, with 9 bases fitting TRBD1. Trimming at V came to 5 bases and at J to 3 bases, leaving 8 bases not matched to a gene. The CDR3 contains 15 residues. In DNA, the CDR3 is TGTGCCAGCAGTGCTCCGGGACAGGGAGACTACGAGCAGTACTTC. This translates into CASSAPGQGDYEQYF.

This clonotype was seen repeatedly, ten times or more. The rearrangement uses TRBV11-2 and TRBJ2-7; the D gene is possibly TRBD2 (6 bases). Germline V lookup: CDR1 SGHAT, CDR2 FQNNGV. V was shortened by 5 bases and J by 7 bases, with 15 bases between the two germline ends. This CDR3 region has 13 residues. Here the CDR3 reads CASSRDLGREQYF. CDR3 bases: TGTGCCAGCAGCAGGGACTTGGGGAGGGAGCAGTACTTC.